This T cell receptor (beta chain) derives from a study of shared clonotypes between healthy human individuals. Germline assignment: CDR1 MNHNS and CDR2 SASEGT. This CDR3 has 15 residues. Trimming took 6 bases from V and 3 from J, leaving 18 bases between them. The protocol was immunoSEQ multiplex PCR, while the TCRdb copy is restricted to in-frame clones and leaves out a portion. The sample yields approximately 100,000 clones, approximately 61% seen once. The sequenced sample consisted of memory CD8+ T cells sorted from blood. Subset: CD45RO+ cells pooled with CCR7-negative TemRA cells. The chain links TRBV6-1 to TRBJ2-7; D not certain. This clonotype originated in a man aged 25 to 45 in good health. Here the CDR3 reads CASSVNFVRNYEQYF. The DNA for the CDR3 is TGTGCCAGCAGCGTGAATTTCGTCCGTAACTACGAGCAGTACTTC.